This T cell receptor beta chain was identified during a study of T cell responses to AZD1222 COVID-19 vaccine. General study findings and limits: Repertoires were collected only later (after the peak T cell response had occurred).

The protocol was immunoSEQ multiplex PCR, while the TCRdb copy is restricted to in-frame clones and leaves out a portion. The table includes about 73,000 clones, around 88% detected once. Looked up from germline, CDR1 is SGHRS and CDR2 is YFSETQ. Trimming removed 4 bases from V and 3 bases from J; junction bases left unmatched: 3. There are 13 residues in the CDR3. As to this clone: Antigen specificity is unknown.

The J gene is TRBJ1-1, the V gene TRBV5-1; 7 bases map to TRBD1. The TCR sequence derives from an adult in good health. Here the sequenced sample was peripheral blood, taken on day 0 of AZD1222 vaccination. CDR3 region: CASSGGQHTEAFF. The CDR3 DNA reads TGCGCCAGCAGCGGGGGACAGCACACTGAAGCTTTCTTT.